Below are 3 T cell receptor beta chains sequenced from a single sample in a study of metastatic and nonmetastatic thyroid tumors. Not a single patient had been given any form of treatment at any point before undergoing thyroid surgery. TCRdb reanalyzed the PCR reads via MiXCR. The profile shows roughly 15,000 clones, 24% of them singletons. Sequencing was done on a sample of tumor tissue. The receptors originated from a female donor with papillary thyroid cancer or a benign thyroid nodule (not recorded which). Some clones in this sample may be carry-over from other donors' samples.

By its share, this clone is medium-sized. The CDR3 loop is CASSLGGEQYF. The CDR3 DNA sequence: TGCGCCAGCAGCTTAGGGGGCGAGCAGTACTTC. V gene TRBV5-1 combines with J gene TRBJ2-7, with a possible D match to TRBD1 (6 bases). The V gene lost 2 bases and the J gene lost 6 bases, with 6 bases spanning the gap. The CDR3 covers 11 residues. Germline V gene data show CDR1 as SGHRS and CDR2 as YFSETQ.

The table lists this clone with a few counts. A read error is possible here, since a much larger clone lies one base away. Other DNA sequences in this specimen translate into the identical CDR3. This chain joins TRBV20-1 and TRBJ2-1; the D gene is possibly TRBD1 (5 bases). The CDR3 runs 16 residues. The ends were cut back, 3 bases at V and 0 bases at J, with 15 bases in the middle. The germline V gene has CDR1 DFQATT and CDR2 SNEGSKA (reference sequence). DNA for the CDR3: TGCAGTGCTAGGGATTCTAGGACACCCTCCTACAATGAGCAGTTCTTC. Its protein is CSARDSRTPSYNEQFF.

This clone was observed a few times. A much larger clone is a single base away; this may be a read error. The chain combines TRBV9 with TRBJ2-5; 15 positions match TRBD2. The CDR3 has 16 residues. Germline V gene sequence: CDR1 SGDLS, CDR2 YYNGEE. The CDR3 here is CAGSVGLAGGPETQYF. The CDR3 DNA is TGTGCCGGCAGCGTAGGACTAGCGGGAGGGCCGGAGACCCAGTACTTC.